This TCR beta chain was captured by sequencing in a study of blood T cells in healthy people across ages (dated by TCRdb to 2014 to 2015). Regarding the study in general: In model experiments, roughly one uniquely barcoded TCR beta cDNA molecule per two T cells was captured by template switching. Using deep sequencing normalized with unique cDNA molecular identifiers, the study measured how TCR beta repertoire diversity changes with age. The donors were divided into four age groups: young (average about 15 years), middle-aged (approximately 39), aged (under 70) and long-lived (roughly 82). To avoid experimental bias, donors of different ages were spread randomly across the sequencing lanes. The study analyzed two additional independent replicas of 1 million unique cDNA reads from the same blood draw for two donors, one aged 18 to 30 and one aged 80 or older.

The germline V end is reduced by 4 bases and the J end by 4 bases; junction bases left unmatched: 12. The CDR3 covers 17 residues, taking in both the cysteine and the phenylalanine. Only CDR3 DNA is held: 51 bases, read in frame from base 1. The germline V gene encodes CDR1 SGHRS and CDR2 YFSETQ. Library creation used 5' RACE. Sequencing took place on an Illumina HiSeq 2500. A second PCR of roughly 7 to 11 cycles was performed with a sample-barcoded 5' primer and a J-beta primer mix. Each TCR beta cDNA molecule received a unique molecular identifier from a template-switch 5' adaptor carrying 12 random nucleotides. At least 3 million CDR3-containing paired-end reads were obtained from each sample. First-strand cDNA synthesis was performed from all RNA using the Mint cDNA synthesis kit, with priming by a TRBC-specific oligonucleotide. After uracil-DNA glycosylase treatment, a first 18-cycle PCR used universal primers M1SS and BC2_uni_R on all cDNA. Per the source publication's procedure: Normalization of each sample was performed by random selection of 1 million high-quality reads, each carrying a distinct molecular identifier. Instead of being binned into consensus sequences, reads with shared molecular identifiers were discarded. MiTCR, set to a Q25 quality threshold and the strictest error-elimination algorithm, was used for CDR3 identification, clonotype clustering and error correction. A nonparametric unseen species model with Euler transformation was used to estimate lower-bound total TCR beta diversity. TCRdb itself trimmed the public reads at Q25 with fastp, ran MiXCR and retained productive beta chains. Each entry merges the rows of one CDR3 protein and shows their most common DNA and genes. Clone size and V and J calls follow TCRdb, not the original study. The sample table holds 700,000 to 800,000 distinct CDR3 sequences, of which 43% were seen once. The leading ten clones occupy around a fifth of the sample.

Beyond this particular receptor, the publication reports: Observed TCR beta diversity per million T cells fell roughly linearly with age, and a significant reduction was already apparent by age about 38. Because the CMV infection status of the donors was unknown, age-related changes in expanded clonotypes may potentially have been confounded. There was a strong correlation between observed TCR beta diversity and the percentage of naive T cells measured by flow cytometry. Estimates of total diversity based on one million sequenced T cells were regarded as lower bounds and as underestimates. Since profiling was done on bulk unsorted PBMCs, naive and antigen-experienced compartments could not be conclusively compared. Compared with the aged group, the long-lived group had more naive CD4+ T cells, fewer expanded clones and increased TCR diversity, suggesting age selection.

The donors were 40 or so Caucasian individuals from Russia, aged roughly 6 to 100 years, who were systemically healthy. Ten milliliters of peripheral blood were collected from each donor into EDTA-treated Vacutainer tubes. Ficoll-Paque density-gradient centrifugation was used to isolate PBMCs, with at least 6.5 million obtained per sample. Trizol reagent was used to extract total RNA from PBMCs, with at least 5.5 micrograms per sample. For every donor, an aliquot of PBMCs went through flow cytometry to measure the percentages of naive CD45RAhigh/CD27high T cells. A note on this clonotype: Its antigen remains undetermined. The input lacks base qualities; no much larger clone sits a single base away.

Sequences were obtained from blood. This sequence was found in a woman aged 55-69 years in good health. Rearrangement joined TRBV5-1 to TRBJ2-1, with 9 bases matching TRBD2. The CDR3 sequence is CASSPMASGAFYNEQFF. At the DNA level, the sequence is TGCGCCAGCAGCCCGATGGCTAGCGGGGCCTTTTACAATGAGCAGTTCTTC. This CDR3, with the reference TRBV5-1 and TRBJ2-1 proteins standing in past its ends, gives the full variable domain KAGVTQTPRYLIKTRGQQVTLSCSPISGHRSVSWYQQTPGQGLQFLFEYFSETQRNKGNFPGRFSGRQFSNSRSEMNVSTLELGDSALYLCASSPMASGAFYNEQFFGPGTRLTVL.